One sample yielded the 2 T cell receptor beta chains listed below, sequenced in a study of metastatic and nonmetastatic thyroid tumors. Patients were all untreated before their thyroid surgery. TCRdb reprocessed the PCR reads via MiXCR. Here the sample spans about 35,000 clones, around 28% being singletons. The sequenced sample consisted of blood. Receptors originate from a female donor with papillary thyroid cancer or a benign thyroid nodule (not recorded which). Some clones in this sample may be carry-over from other donors' samples.

This clone has at least ten counts. This chain joins TRBV27 and TRBJ2-5; D is unresolved. The CDR3 runs 12 residues. Trimming took off 8 bases at V and 5 bases at J, with 12 bases between the two ends. Looked up from germline, CDR1 is MNHEY and CDR2 is SMNVEV (reference sequence). The CDR3 sequence is CASGSLRETQYF. CDR3 nucleotide sequence: TGTGCCAGCGGTTCTCTCAGGGAGACCCAGTACTTC.

This clone is medium-sized within its sample. The chain is built from TRBV30 and TRBJ2-7, with D possibly TRBD1 on 5 matching bases. Germline V gives CDR1 GTSNPN, CDR2 SVGIG (reference sequence). The V and J ends lost 3 bases and 3 bases respectively, with 9 bases between them. This CDR3 is built from 12 residues. The CDR3 DNA sequence: TGTGCCTGGAGCGACAGAAGCTACGAGCAGTACTTC. Amino acids: CAWSDRSYEQYF.